What follows is one T cell receptor beta chain and its context. Trimming removed 5 bases at V and 10 bases at J, with 14 bases between. Germline assignment: CDR1 SGHAT and CDR2 FQNNGV. CDR3 length equals 12 residues. The entry originates in a study of blood T cell repertoires in COVID-19. Sequenced by immunoSEQ multiplex PCR; TCRdb stores in-frame clones only, minus some. The sample gives approximately 260,000 clones, 90% of which show up once; roughly 2.2% is in the top ten. The gene calls are TRBV11-2 and TRBJ1-1, with a tentative D call TRBD1 (5 bases). The TCR sequence derives from a woman in her sixties with COVID-19, enrolled during active disease. Sample: peripheral blood. As DNA, the CDR3 is TGTGCCAGCAGCGCGCCCAGGGCTTTAGCTTTCTTT. This gives the protein CASSAPRALAFF.